A single sample is the source of the 5 T cell receptor beta chains below, sequenced in a study of vaccination effects on CD4 cells after COVID-19. Profiling relied on immunoSEQ multiplex PCR, and the TCRdb table lists in-frame clones only, not all of them. The sample holds 23,000 or so clones, more than 80% seen once. These receptors have no identified antigens. Viral peptide pool expansion of antigen-specific CD4+ T cells preceded sequencing in the ViraFEST assay. With roughly 10 days of culture completed, CD4+ T cells were isolated. Two doses of either BNT162b2 or mRNA-1273 were given to each participant. This material consisted of CD4+ T cells from PBMCs cultured with SARS-CoV-2 spike peptides, taken after COVID-19 vaccination. The source is a human donor who received a COVID-19 vaccine. Some clones in this sample may be carry-over from other donors' samples.

V gene TRBV9 combines with J gene TRBJ2-5; D perhaps matches TRBD2 (6 bases). V shed 0 bases and J shed 1 base, with 13 bases lying between them. The CDR3 extends over 16 amino acids. CDR1 SGDLS and CDR2 YYNGEE come from the germline V gene. The CDR3 DNA is TGTGCCAGCAGCGTAGGGGCTAGCGCTTCCCAAGAGACCCAGTACTTC. Its protein product is CASSVGASASQETQYF. The variable domain in full, with the rest retrieved from reference TRBV9 and TRBJ2-5, is DSGVTQTPKHLITATGQRVTLRCSPRSGDLSVYWYQQSLDQGLQFLIQYYNGEERAKGNILERFSAQQFPDLHSELNLSSLELGDSALYFCASSVGASASQETQYFGPGTRLLVL.

This clone was observed a single time. V usage is TRBV2 and J usage is TRBJ1-5; D possibly corresponds to TRBD1 (5 bases). This CDR3 is 14 amino acids long. Per germline, CDR1 SNHLY and CDR2 FYNNEI. Trimming stripped 6 bases from V and 5 bases from J, with 14 bases between. CDR3 nucleotides: TGTGCCAGCAGCAGGCAGGGTTATGATCAGCCCCAGCATTTT. It encodes CASSRQGYDQPQHF. Full variable domain (missing parts from reference TRBV2 and TRBJ1-5): EPEVTQTPSHQVTQMGQEVILRCVPISNHLYFYWYRQILGQKVEFLVSFYNNEISEKSEIFDDQFSVERPDGSNFTLKIRSTKLEDSAMYFCASSRQGYDQPQHFGDGTRLSIL.

V is TRBV7-9 and J is TRBJ2-5, with unresolved D. Germline-derived CDR1 and CDR2 are SEHNR and FQNEAQ (reference sequence). V lost 4 bases and J lost 5, with 11 bases in between. This CDR3 is 13 amino acids long. In nucleotides, the CDR3 is TGTGCCAGCAGCTGGTTTCCGCGGGAGACCCAGTACTTC. Amino acids: CASSWFPRETQYF.

The CDR3 spells CASSLDINQPQHF. The CDR3 DNA follows: TGTGCCAGCAGCTTGGATATCAATCAGCCCCAGCATTTT. The V and J genes are TRBV5-5 and TRBJ1-5, with D unclear. The CDR3 consists of 13 residues. The germline V gene has CDR1 SGHKS and CDR2 YYEKEE (reference sequence). The ends were cut back, 0 bases at V and 3 bases at J, with 4 bases in the middle. Looking up the rest from reference TRBV5-5 and TRBJ1-5 gives the full variable domain: DAGVTQSPTHLIKTRGQQVTLRCSPISGHKSVSWYQQVLGQGPQFIFQYYEKEERGRGNFPDRFSARQFPNYSSELNVNALLLGDSALYLCASSLDINQPQHFGDGTRLSIL.

The chain couples TRBV11-2 to TRBJ2-1, with TRBD2 matching 9 bases. The CDR3 spans 13 residues. The V and J ends lost 5 bases and 9 bases, in that order; junction bases with no gene match: 5. Germline V lookup: CDR1 SGHAT, CDR2 FQNNGV. CDR3: CASSTGLAGEQFF. CDR3 nucleotide sequence: TGTGCCAGCAGCACGGGACTAGCCGGTGAGCAGTTCTTC.